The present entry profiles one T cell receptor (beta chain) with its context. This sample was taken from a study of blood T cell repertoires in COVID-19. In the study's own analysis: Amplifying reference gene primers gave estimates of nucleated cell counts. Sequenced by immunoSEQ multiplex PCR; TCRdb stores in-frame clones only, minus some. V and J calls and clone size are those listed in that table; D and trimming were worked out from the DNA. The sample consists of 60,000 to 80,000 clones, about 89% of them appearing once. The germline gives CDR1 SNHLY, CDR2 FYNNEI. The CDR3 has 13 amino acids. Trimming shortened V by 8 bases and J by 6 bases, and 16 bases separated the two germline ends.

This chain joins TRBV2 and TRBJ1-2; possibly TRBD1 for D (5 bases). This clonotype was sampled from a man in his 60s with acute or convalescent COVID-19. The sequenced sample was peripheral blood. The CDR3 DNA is TGTGCCAGCCCGGGGGGGAGACTGGATGGCTACACCTTC. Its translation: CASPGGRLDGYTF.